This T cell receptor beta chain was found in a study of beta chain features in type 1 diabetes (dated by TCRdb to the late 2010s). At the level of the whole study: Mean age, gender distribution, total cell number and subset yield did not differ between patients and healthy donors. Regulatory and stem cell-like memory subsets were obtained from only 8 patients and roughly eight healthy donors, while naive and central memory subsets were obtained from all 30 or so donors. A total of approximately 100,000,000 sorted cells were examined across all samples, and the number of cells per subset was strongly correlated with RNA yield. In the study, TCRB repertoires of sorted circulating CD4+ T cell subsets from recently diagnosed type 1 diabetes patients were compared with those of matched healthy donors.

The entire isolated RNA was reverse transcribed using the High Capacity cDNA Reverse Transcription Kit, and thus expressed TCRB transcripts were sequenced. Deep immunoSEQ sequencing was applied to naive, central memory and regulatory T cell samples, giving an average of roughly 3.5 million total reads per sample. Sorted cells were lysed in RLT buffer, and RNA was extracted using DNase-treated RNeasy Micro or Mini kits according to cell number. To prevent cross-contamination, every cell subset was processed on its own, while patient and healthy donor samples were processed together. TCRB sequences were amplified from cDNA with the immunoSEQ multiplex PCR, producing 87-bp fragments spanning the CDR3 region. Amplicons were sequenced on the Illumina HiSeq platform. Per the source publication's procedure: PCR bias was computationally corrected using synthetic template baselines, reads within Hamming distance 2 were collapsed, and singletons that could not be merged were discarded. Reads were aligned against IMGT so that V, D and J genes, CDR3 length and insertions or deletions at six rearrangement sites could be assigned. Within each subset, clonotype counts were normalized to sorted cell number, and only after that were true diversity and Gini coefficients computed with the tcR R package. The overlap coefficient, calculated on TCRB nucleotide sequences, was used to measure repertoire sharing. As a proxy for the pre-selection repertoire, out-of-frame TCRB sequences from naive cells were analyzed. This immuneACCESS table, as held by TCRdb, lists in-frame sequences with V and J called but not all clones. Of the missing ones, under half trace to an unresolved V gene in checked studies; the others have no known cause. V, J and clone size reflect that table, while D and trimming were determined from the DNA. This sample comprises more than 350,000 clones, 10% to 12% of them detected only once. The ten biggest clones cover 0.035% to 0.05% of the sample.

V lost 1 base and J lost 6 bases, and the count of bases not matched to a germline gene is 3. From a lookup of the germline V gene, CDR1 and CDR2 are SGHDT and YYEEEE. Taken from cysteine to phenylalanine, the CDR3 has 15 residues. Solely the CDR3 DNA is kept, with 45 bases framed from the first base. Summary of the overall study and its limitations: At VDJ recombination sites, type 1 diabetes patients had fewer insertions and more deleted nucleotides, which implies abnormalities in thymic rearrangement. PCR may preferentially amplify shorter templates, but because patient and control samples were amplified and corrected together, any resulting skew would affect both groups equally. Because small numbers of individuals were included in the HLA sub-analyses, any influence of HLA type on TCRB rearrangement was left unresolved. Type 1 diabetes patients showed a moderate but significant shortening of TCRB CDR3 length in all four CD4+ subsets. Naive, central memory and regulatory TCRB repertoires appeared to be more similar among patients than among healthy donors. Sequencing cDNA rather than genomic DNA could over-represent highly expressing activated cells, although activation and CD3 levels did not differ between groups.

Each donor gave one peripheral blood draw, roughly 0.12 L on average, collected into heparinised tubes. Using a panel that included CD45RO, CCR7, CD25, CD127, CD95 and CD27, naive, central memory, regulatory and stem cell-like memory CD4+ T cells were sorted on a BD FACSAria II. Every sorted population had a purity above 95%. Right away, PBMCs were isolated by Lymphoprep density gradient centrifugation and were stained directly, with no culture step. So that batch effects would be minimized, each experiment stained and sorted samples in pairs, pairing one healthy donor with one patient. Concerning this clone: The specificity of this receptor is unknown. No base quality information exists; no much larger clone differs at one position.

This chain is built from TRBV5-6 and TRBJ2-1, and TRBD2 aligns with 11 junction nucleotides. Sample: naive CD4+ T cells from blood. What this sample's cell subset or site label stands for: true naive CD4+ T cells. The TCR originated in a woman younger than 30 in good health. The nucleotides read TGTGCCAGCAGCTTGACTAGCGGGAGTTCCAATGAGCAGTTCTTC. Its protein reads: CASSLTSGSSNEQFF.